Listed here are 25 T cell receptor beta chains from one sample, sequenced in a study of identical twins. One entry per CDR3 protein results from TCRdb running MiXCR on the 5' RACE reads. The sample has under 250,000 distinct CDR3 sequences; roughly 7.5% are singletons. The sample was also reused in another study, on yellow fever vaccine responses in identical twins.

Material: CD8+ T cells sorted from blood. The receptors originated from a woman in her late teens or twenties in good health.

Turning to this clonotype: Likely a read error: the CDR3 ends without its conserved phenylalanine or tryptophan. CDR3 DNA: TGTGCCAGCAGCTTAGCGGCCAGCTCCTACGAGCAGTACCTC. It is translated as CASSLAASSYEQYL. The chain joins TRBV7-9 to TRBJ2-7; D call uncertain. The V end lost 0 bases, the J end lost 0 bases, and 6 bases lay between the germline ends. Germline V CDR1 and CDR2: SEHNR, FQNEAQ (reference sequence). This CDR3 is built from 14 residues.

This clonotype was counted between two and nine times. The chain has TRBV18 and TRBJ1-6; a weak D match, TRBD1 (6 bases). CDR1 and CDR2 from the germline V gene are KGHSH and LQKENI. V was cut by 4 bases and J by 9 bases, with 22 bases left in between. This CDR3 region has 17 residues. This chain's CDR3 is CASSRTPRAGAGSPLHF. CDR3 nucleotides: TGTGCCAGCTCACGGACTCCCCGTGCGGGGGCGGGTTCACCCCTCCACTTT.

This clonotype was counted many times. The chain combines TRBV29-1 with TRBJ2-3; D possibly corresponds to TRBD1 (5 bases). The CDR3 totals 13 residues. Germline CDR1 is SQVTM and CDR2 is ANQGSEA. Trimming pared 5 bases from V and 0 bases from J, leaving 9 bases between. Written as DNA, the CDR3 is TGCAGCGTTAAACAGGACAGCACAGATACGCAGTATTTT. Amino acid sequence: CSVKQDSTDTQYF.

This chain joins TRBV6-1 and TRBJ2-7; D is ambiguous. The CDR3 totals 13 residues. The germline V gene has CDR1 MNHNS and CDR2 SASEGT. V gave up 1 base and J gave up 3 bases, with 7 bases separating them. The CDR3 sequence is CASSEDNYYEQYV. As DNA, the CDR3 is TGTGCCAGCAGTGAAGACAATTACTACGAGCAGTACGTC.

This clonotype was counted a few times. The J gene is TRBJ1-2, the V gene TRBV4-1; perhaps TRBD1 as D (5 bases). Trimming took off 0 bases at V and 3 bases at J, with 8 bases between the two ends. CDR3 length: 14 residues. Germline CDR1 reads MGHRA; CDR2 reads YSYEKL. Here the CDR3 DNA reads TGCGCCAGCAGCCAAGATTCGACAGACTATGGCTACACCTTC. Its protein is CASSQDSTDYGYTF.

The V call is TRBV29-1, the J call TRBJ2-5; TRBD2 might be the D (6 bases). V was cut by 0 bases and J by 3 bases, with 17 bases left in between. This CDR3 comprises 16 residues. CDR1 is SQVTM and CDR2 is ANQGSEA in the germline V gene. CDR3 loop: CSVEDVGQEGKETQYF. The CDR3 coding sequence is TGCAGCGTTGAAGATGTTGGGCAGGAGGGGAAAGAGACCCAGTACTTC.

This clonotype was seen repeatedly, ten times or more. The rearrangement joins TRBV29-1 to TRBJ2-2; D gene unclear. The germline V and J ends were trimmed by 6 bases and 3 bases, with 11 bases remaining between them. CDR3 length: 13 residues. The germline V gene encodes CDR1 SQVTM and CDR2 ANQGSEA. DNA of the CDR3: TGCAGCGTCTACCGAGATTACACCGGGGAGCTGTTTTTT. It translates to CSVYRDYTGELFF.

This clonotype was counted a few times. The V gene is TRBV5-1, the J gene TRBJ2-7; maybe TRBD1 (7 bases). This CDR3 is built from 15 residues. Germline loops: CDR1 SGHRS, CDR2 YFSETQ. Between the trimmed V and J ends, which lost 4 bases and 2 bases, there was a span of 16 bases. The CDR3 bases are TGCGCCAGCAGCCCCACCCCAGGGGGGACCTACGAGCAGTACTTC. Protein: CASSPTPGGTYEQYF.

The sample holds a few counts of this clonotype. J is TRBJ2-1 and V is TRBV7-2; D remains unclear. CDR1 and CDR2 (germline): SGHTA, FQGNSA. The ends were cut back, 1 base at V and 15 bases at J, with 19 bases in the middle. The CDR3 totals 14 residues. Here the CDR3 reads CASSLDLGQSPSFF. Written as DNA, the CDR3 is TGTGCCAGCAGCTTAGACCTCGGGCAGTCCCCGTCGTTCTTC.

This chain links TRBV5-5 with TRBJ2-1, with 7 bases fitting TRBD1. Per the germline V gene, CDR1 is SGHKS and CDR2 is YYEKEE (reference sequence). V dropped 4 bases and J dropped 2; count of bases not matched to a gene: 6. The CDR3 has 15 residues. CDR3 loop: CASSQQGITYNEQFF. DNA of the CDR3: TGTGCCAGCAGCCAACAGGGGATTACCTACAATGAGCAGTTCTTC.

This clonotype was detected many times. The chain couples TRBV20-1 to TRBJ2-1; the match to TRBD2 covers 7 bases. This CDR3 is 15 amino acids long. The ends lost 4 bases at V and 5 bases at J; junction bases unmatched: 11. Germline V gives CDR1 DFQATT, CDR2 SNEGSKA (reference sequence). This CDR3 reads CSATPEAGSHNEQFF. The CDR3 nucleotides are TGCAGTGCTACCCCCGAAGCGGGGAGCCACAATGAGCAGTTCTTC.

The genes are TRBV9 and TRBJ2-5, with 8 bases that match TRBD2. The CDR3 length is 20 residues. The germline gives CDR1 SGDLS, CDR2 YYNGEE. Trimming removed 3 bases from V and 1 base from J; junction bases left unmatched: 20. The CDR3 DNA sequence: TGTGCCAGCAGCGCTCGGGGCGGGGGGACCGATGGGGGATCCCAAGAGACCCAGTACTTC. Its translation: CASSARGGGTDGGSQETQYF.

CDR3 protein: CASSYWAGTSGTYNEQFF. CDR3 in DNA: TGTGCCAGCAGTTATTGGGCCGGGACTAGCGGAACCTACAATGAGCAGTTCTTC. The chain recombines TRBV6-2 or TRBV6-3 with TRBJ2-1; TRBD2 aligns across 11 bases. The V gene's germline CDR1 is MNHEY and CDR2 SVGEGT. Trimming removed 3 bases from V and 2 bases from J; junction bases left unmatched: 9. The CDR3 consists of 18 residues.

This clonotype occurred a few times. The chain joins TRBV4-1 to TRBJ2-4, with 11 bases fitting TRBD2. This CDR3 is built from 19 residues. Germline trimming cut 4 bases from V and 0 bases from J; bases unmatched to any gene: 11. Germline CDR1 is MGHRA and CDR2 is YSYEKL. CDR3 loop: CASSPGLAGGSVAKNIQYF. In nucleotides, the CDR3 is TGCGCCAGCAGCCCGGGGCTAGCGGGGGGTTCGGTAGCCAAAAACATTCAGTACTTC.

This clonotype was found a few times. The genes are TRBV28 and TRBJ2-1; 7 bases fit TRBD2. Per germline, CDR1 MDHEN and CDR2 SYDVKM. This CDR3 contains 16 residues. Trimming removed 8 bases from V and 6 bases from J; junction bases left unmatched: 16. The CDR3 bases are TGTGCCAGCGTTACCCCCCAGCGGGAACCATCCAATGAGCAGTTCTTC. It encodes CASVTPQREPSNEQFF.

Regarding this clonotype: The limits of the CDR3 on the DNA are not certain, so only TCRdb's listed CDR3 is given. This chain joins TRBV7-8 and TRBJ2-2; the D call TRBD1 from the table was never checked on the DNA. The CDR3 is 17 residues long, counting both termini. Germline V gene lookup returns CDR1 SGHVS and CDR2 FQNEAQ. The CDR3 protein is CASSSKGQGLAPGSCFF.

A few counts support this clonotype. The V gene is TRBV5-6, the J gene TRBJ2-1, with 7 bases fitting TRBD1. V lost 3 bases to trimming and J lost 6 bases; unmatched junction nucleotides: 3. The CDR3 totals 13 residues. In germline, CDR1 is SGHDT, CDR2 YYEEEE. The CDR3 nucleotides are TGTGCCAGCAGCTGGACAGGTGGCAATGAGCAGTTCTTC. It yields the protein CASSWTGGNEQFF.

Only a few counts were recorded for this clonotype. This rearrangement joins TRBV11-1 to TRBJ1-5; TRBD1 aligns across 9 bases. Germline lookup yields CDR1 SGHAT and CDR2 FQDESV (reference sequence). The CDR3 spans 16 residues. The J segment lost 4 bases and the V segment lost 5 bases, leaving 9 bases of the junction unmatched. CDR3 amino acids: CASSVPRDRDNQPQHF. CDR3 bases: TGTGCCAGCAGCGTACCCCGGGACAGGGATAATCAGCCCCAGCATTTT.

This chain links TRBV5-6 with TRBJ2-2, with 8 bases lining up with TRBD2. The J segment lost 4 bases and the V segment lost 3 bases, leaving 11 bases of the junction unmatched. The CDR3 totals 17 residues. Germline CDR1 and CDR2: SGHDT and YYEEEE. The CDR3 nucleotides read TGTGCCAGCAGCTCACCGACTAGCGAGAGCGTCACCGGGGAGCTGTTTTTT. Its translation is CASSSPTSESVTGELFF. The full variable domain, rest sourced from reference TRBV5-6 and TRBJ2-2, is DAGVTQSPTHLIKTRGQQVTLRCSPKSGHDTVSWYQQALGQGPQFIFQYYEEEERQRGNFPDRFSGHQFPNYSSELNVNALLLGDSALYLCASSSPTSESVTGELFFGEGSRLTVL.

This clonotype was observed a few times. The chain combines TRBV10-1 with TRBJ1-2; 7 bases line up with TRBD1. The CDR3 runs 13 residues. Germline assignment: CDR1 WNHNN and CDR2 SYGVQD (reference sequence). J was trimmed by 10 bases and V by 3 bases; bases with no gene match: 8. CDR3 in DNA: TGCGCCAGCAGTGAAACAGGGGCTATGGACTACACCTTC. Protein product: CASSETGAMDYTF.

This clonotype was recorded a few times. This rearrangement joins TRBV7-6 to TRBJ2-2; 10 bases agree with TRBD1. V lost 1 base and J lost 5; bases outside the gene matches: 7. There are 17 residues in the CDR3. Germline V gene sequence: CDR1 SGHVS, CDR2 FNYEAQ. The CDR3 DNA sequence: TGTGCCAGCAGCTTAGGGGGACAGGGGCATCTTACCGGGGAGCTGTTTTTT. This gives the protein CASSLGGQGHLTGELFF.

This rearrangement joins TRBV29-1 to TRBJ1-2; 9 bases line up with TRBD1. The germline V gene encodes CDR1 SQVTM and CDR2 ANQGSEA. V shed 1 base, J shed 4 bases, and the junction held 4 bases outside the gene matches. The CDR3 sequence is 14 residues long. Here the CDR3 DNA reads TGCAGCGTTGAAGGCGTGGACAGGGGCTATGGCTACACCTTC. Translating it yields CSVEGVDRGYGYTF.

This sequence joins TRBV15 and TRBJ2-4; D gene ambiguous. The V gene's germline CDR1 is LNHNV and CDR2 YYDKDF (reference sequence). The germline V and J ends were trimmed by 0 bases and 7 bases, with 13 bases remaining between them. This CDR3 spans 15 amino acids. CDR3 DNA: TGTGCCACCAGCAGAGATTGGGCCCTGAAGAACATTCAGTACTTC. Protein: CATSRDWALKNIQYF. Supplemented by reference TRBV15 and TRBJ2-4, the full variable domain reads DAMVIQNPRYQVTQFGKPVTLSCSQTLNHNVMYWYQQKSSQAPKLLFHYYDKDFNNEADTPDNFQSRRPNTSFCFLDIRSPGLGDTAMYLCATSRDWALKNIQYFGAGTRLSVL.

CDR3 coding DNA: TGTGCCAGCAGCCCTGACACCTTAGGGGCGACAGATACGCAGTATTTT. Translated: CASSPDTLGATDTQYF. The chain joins TRBV3-1 to TRBJ2-3, with a possible D match to TRBD1 (5 bases). The CDR3 sequence is 16 residues long. The V gene lost 4 bases and the J gene lost 3 bases, with 17 bases spanning the gap. CDR1 is LGHDT and CDR2 is YNNKEL in the germline V gene (reference sequence).

This clonotype occurred many times. The V and J genes are TRBV3-1 and TRBJ2-7; D is undetermined. Trimming stripped 0 bases from V and 3 bases from J, with 9 bases between. Looked up from germline, CDR1 is LGHDT and CDR2 is YNNKEL (reference sequence). The CDR3 covers 14 residues. The CDR3 nucleotides read TGTGCCAGCAGCCAAGATCTCGGCCACTACGAGCAGTACGTC. It specifies CASSQDLGHYEQYV.